This paragraph covers one T cell receptor beta chain sequence. The antigen remains undetermined. The sample comes from a study of T cells in Graves' hyperthyroidism and ophthalmopathy. Study-wide points: Also found in blood were most expanded thyroid clonotypes above 0.001. Stable hyperthyroidism was separated from ophthalmopathy by a model based on 13 V-J features.

V was pared by 4 bases and J by 4 bases, with 16 bases between. Germline loops: CDR1 DFQATT, CDR2 SNEGSKA (reference sequence). The CDR3 runs 14 residues. RNA transcripts provided the source from which TCR beta CDR3 regions were amplified. First-round RT-PCR of the TCR CDR3 relied on the HTBI primer set. Using its own MiXCR run on the multiplex PCR reads, TCRdb lists one record per CDR3 protein. The sample lists approximately 380,000 distinct CDR3 sequences; about a fifth were seen once. Patients were excluded because of uncontrolled infection, other autoimmune disease, pregnancy or lactation. The source of this sequence is a woman younger than 35 with Graves' hyperthyroidism. The chain employs TRBV20-1 and TRBJ1-2; D uncertain. The sample was blood. CDR3 nucleotides: TGCAGTGCTAAGGCTAGGGCCTCCATCTATGGCTACACCTTC. Amino acid sequence: CSAKARASIYGYTF.